Presented here are 30 T cell receptor beta chains from one specimen sequenced in a study of T-cell memory formation after mild COVID-19. Via MiXCR, TCRdb re-called the 5' RACE reads, giving one row per CDR3 protein. Among under 200,000 distinct CDR3 sequences listed, 25% to 40% were seen once. The source material was PBMCs or a T cell subset sorted from them (not recorded which). These receptors were obtained from an adult woman who had mild COVID-19 (a few samples of this study predate the infection). Cell type and time point are not known.

The CDR3 DNA sequence: TGTGCCAGCAGTTTGAACAGGAATTCACCCCTCCACTTT. Translating gives CASSLNRNSPLHF. V is TRBV12-3 or TRBV12-4 and J is TRBJ1-6; maybe TRBD1 (5 bases). Trimming left V 3 bases short and J 7 bases short, with 7 bases between. This CDR3 has 13 amino acids.

The chain uses TRBV20-1 and TRBJ2-3, with TRBD2 as a possible D gene (6 bases). This CDR3 contains 13 residues. Germline CDR1 is DFQATT and CDR2 is SNEGSKA (reference sequence). V was pared by 5 bases and J by 4 bases, with 13 bases between. In DNA form, the CDR3 reads TGCAGTGCTGGGACTCTCCCCCCAGATACGCAGTATTTT. Translated: CSAGTLPPDTQYF.

The rearrangement uses TRBV12-3 or TRBV12-4 and TRBJ2-1; 12 bases are shared with TRBD2. This CDR3 is 16 amino acids long. Unmatched junction bases numbered 10, after V lost 6 bases and J lost 7 bases. CDR3 DNA sequence: TGTGCCAGCAGCCCCTCGACTAGCGGGGGACCGAATGAGCAGTTCTTC. Translation: CASSPSTSGGPNEQFF.

The V and J genes are TRBV29-1 and TRBJ1-2; 8 bases map to TRBD1. Germline CDR1 reads SQVTM; CDR2 reads ANQGSEA. J lost 8 bases, V lost 6 bases, and 8 bases had no gene match. CDR3 length equals 12 residues. In DNA form, the CDR3 reads TGCAGCGTCCCGGGACAGGTTCTCGGCTACACCTTC. It is translated as CSVPGQVLGYTF. Looking up the rest from reference TRBV29-1 and TRBJ1-2 gives the full variable domain: SAVISQKPSRDICQRGTSLTIQCQVDSQVTMMFWYRQQPGQSLTLIATANQGSEATYESGFVIDKFPISRPNLTFSTLTVSNMSPEDSSIYLCSVPGQVLGYTFGSGTRLTVV.

By proportion, this clonotype is medium-sized. The rearrangement joins TRBV5-1 to TRBJ1-6; D not certain. This CDR3 is built from 18 residues. The V end lost 2 bases, the J end lost 0 bases, and 15 bases lay between the germline ends. The germline gives CDR1 SGHRS, CDR2 YFSETQ. The CDR3 DNA sequence: TGCGCCAGCAGCTTTGGTCCACCCCGAGACTCCTATAATTCACCCCTCCACTTT. Translated: CASSFGPPRDSYNSPLHF.

For the CDR3, the DNA is TGCGCCAGCAGCTTGGCCCAGGGCTACGAGCAGTACTTC. This gives the protein CASSLAQGYEQYF. V gene TRBV5-1 combines with J gene TRBJ2-7; possibly TRBD1 for D (5 bases). This CDR3 comprises 13 residues. Deletions cut 0 bases from V and 3 bases from J, with 7 bases between. CDR1 and CDR2 from the germline V gene are SGHRS and YFSETQ. The full variable domain, with the rest looked up from reference TRBV5-1 and TRBJ2-7, is KAGVTQTPRYLIKTRGQQVTLSCSPISGHRSVSWYQQTPGQGLQFLFEYFSETQRNKGNFPGRFSGRQFSNSRSEMNVSTLELGDSALYLCASSLAQGYEQYFGPGTRLTVT.

CDR3 sequence (DNA): TGTGCCAGCAGCCTTTGGGGCTTAGCGGAACCCTACGAGCAGTACTTC. Its protein is CASSLWGLAEPYEQYF. V and J are TRBV7-2 and TRBJ2-7, with D possibly matching TRBD2 (6 bases). Germline values: CDR1 SGHTA, CDR2 FQGNSA. This CDR3 is 16 amino acids long. V lost 5 bases and J 2 bases, leaving 19 bases between the germline ends.

The genes are TRBV6-5 and TRBJ2-3; TRBD1 agrees at 10 bases. This CDR3 region has 14 residues. V lost 5 bases, J lost 6 bases, and 5 bases stayed unmatched. Germline V gene sequence: CDR1 MNHEY, CDR2 SVGAGI. CDR3 residues: CASSADRGPDTQYF. CDR3 nucleotides: TGTGCCAGCAGTGCTGACAGGGGGCCGGATACGCAGTATTTT.

The chain combines TRBV12-3 or TRBV12-4 with TRBJ1-5; tentative D call: TRBD1 (6 bases). V was trimmed by 5 bases and J by 7 bases, leaving 15 bases between them. The CDR3 is 14 residues long. CDR3 protein: CASSNSDRYQPQHF. CDR3 nucleotide sequence: TGTGCCAGCAGTAACTCTGACAGGTACCAGCCCCAGCATTTT.

This clonotype was picked up one time. Sequence at one end of the junction differs from germline and may be a read error. The V gene is TRBV3-1, the J gene TRBJ2-2; TRBD1 agrees at 9 bases. Germline V gene data show CDR1 as LGHDT and CDR2 as YNNKEL (reference sequence). The CDR3 totals 17 residues. The CDR3 DNA sequence: TGCGCCAGCAGCCGTAGAATCGGGACAGGGTCGACCGGGGAGCTGTTTTTT. Its translation: CASSRRIGTGSTGELFF.

The V gene is TRBV7-9, the J gene TRBJ1-2, with no clear D. The CDR3 is 15 residues long. Per the germline V gene, CDR1 is SEHNR and CDR2 is FQNEAQ (reference sequence). The V end lost 3 bases, the J end lost 2 bases, and 13 bases lay between the germline ends. The CDR3 sequence is CASSFSKGSNYGYTF. As DNA, the CDR3 is TGTGCCAGCAGCTTTAGTAAGGGATCGAACTATGGCTACACCTTC.

V usage is TRBV27 and J usage is TRBJ2-2; tentative D call: TRBD2 (5 bases). The V end lost 5 bases, the J end lost 4 bases, and 14 bases lay between the germline ends. The germline gives CDR1 MNHEY, CDR2 SMNVEV (reference sequence). This CDR3 comprises 15 residues. The CDR3 loop is CASSPLTSSTGELFF. The DNA of the CDR3 is TGTGCCAGCAGTCCTCTAACTAGTAGCACCGGGGAGCTGTTTTTT.

V gene TRBV5-1 combines with J gene TRBJ1-6; 7 nucleotides align to TRBD1. The CDR3 contains 15 residues. From germline, CDR1 is SGHRS and CDR2 YFSETQ. Trimming cost V 0 bases and J 7 bases; bases outside gene matches: 4. CDR3 nucleotides: TGCGCCAGCAGCTTGGGTGGGACAGAAAATTCACCCCTCCACTTT. Translated, it gives CASSLGGTENSPLHF.

CDR3 residues: CASFGTSGRPTYEQYF. The CDR3 nucleotides are TGTGCCAGTTTCGGGACTAGCGGGAGGCCTACCTACGAGCAGTACTTC. This chain links TRBV2 with TRBJ2-7, with 15 nucleotides matching TRBD2. The CDR3 is made up of 16 amino acids. J lost 2 bases, V lost 9 bases, and 8 bases had no gene match. Germline V CDR1 and CDR2: SNHLY, FYNNEI.

The rearrangement joins TRBV20-1 to TRBJ2-4, with 14 bases lining up with TRBD2. Trimming cost V 0 bases and J 0 bases; bases outside gene matches: 7. CDR1 is DFQATT, CDR2 SNEGSKA, per germline (reference sequence). The CDR3 runs 19 residues. The CDR3, as DNA: TGCAGTGCTAGAGATTGGACTAGCGGGGGGCCCCGAGCCAAAAACATTCAGTACTTC. It codes for CSARDWTSGGPRAKNIQYF.

The gene calls are TRBV20-1 and TRBJ2-1; TRBD2 matches 13 bases. With 2 bases clipped from V and 3 bases from J, the junction kept 7 bases outside the gene matches. This CDR3 has 17 residues. Germline V lookup: CDR1 DFQATT, CDR2 SNEGSKA (reference sequence). The CDR3 DNA reads TGCAGTGCTAGAAAAAGGACTAGCGGGGGACTCTACAATGAGCAGTTCTTC. Its translation is CSARKRTSGGLYNEQFF.

The chain recombines TRBV24-1 with TRBJ1-2; D not certain. The germline V gene encodes CDR1 KGHDR and CDR2 SFDVKD. The CDR3 is 15 residues long. Trimming took 3 bases from V and 4 from J, leaving 14 bases between them. CDR3 coding DNA: TGTGCCACCAGTGATAGCGCGGTCTCAGGCTATGGCTACACCTTC. Protein: CATSDSAVSGYGYTF.

This clonotype was detected a few times. The chain couples TRBV7-3 to TRBJ1-2; TRBD1 matches at 12 bases. The CDR3 is 16 amino acids. V was clipped by 1 base and J by 8 bases; unmatched bases: 8. CDR1 and CDR2 (germline): SGHTA, FQGTGA. DNA for the CDR3: TGTGCCAGCAGCTTAAGTGGGACAGGGGGCACGGGGGGCTACACCTTC. This encodes CASSLSGTGGTGGYTF.

This chain's CDR3 is CSARRGSGPDTQYF. The CDR3, as DNA: TGCAGTGCTAGGCGCGGGAGTGGCCCAGATACGCAGTATTTT. The rearrangement links TRBV20-1 to TRBJ2-3; 7 nucleotides match TRBD2. Germline V gene lookup returns CDR1 DFQATT and CDR2 SNEGSKA (reference sequence). This CDR3 comprises 14 residues. J was trimmed by 4 bases and V by 3 bases; bases with no gene match: 7.

The gene calls are TRBV12-3 or TRBV12-4 and TRBJ2-2, with TRBD2 matching over 11 bases. The CDR3 runs 15 residues. The V segment lost 6 bases and the J segment 6 bases; nucleotides outside the gene matches: 6. This CDR3 is CASRLAGEHPGELFF. For the CDR3, the DNA is TGTGCCAGCAGACTAGCGGGGGAGCACCCCGGGGAGCTGTTTTTT.

The chain joins TRBV3-1 to TRBJ1-3; tentative D call: TRBD1 (5 bases). The CDR3 is 15 amino acids. Trimming stripped 7 bases from V and 2 bases from J, with 15 bases between. Germline V gene sequence: CDR1 LGHDT, CDR2 YNNKEL (reference sequence). As DNA, the CDR3 is TGTGCCAGCACCCCCCGGGAGGGGACTGGAAACACCATATATTTT. It is translated as CASTPREGTGNTIYF.

The rearrangement joins TRBV10-3 to TRBJ2-5; TRBD1 agrees at 7 bases. Looked up from germline, CDR1 is ENHRY and CDR2 is SYGVKD. This CDR3 has 13 residues. The V and J ends lost 6 bases and 3 bases, in that order; junction bases with no gene match: 4. CDR3 nucleotide sequence: TGTGCCATCAGCCCGGGACAGAAAGAGACCCAGTACTTC. Its translation: CAISPGQKETQYF.

The CDR3 loop reads CASSSVQGAYEQYF. In nucleotides, the CDR3 is TGCGCCAGCAGCTCAGTACAGGGGGCATACGAGCAGTACTTC. The rearrangement uses TRBV5-1 and TRBJ2-7; 9 nucleotides agree with TRBD1. V shed 3 bases, J shed 4 bases, and the junction held 5 bases outside the gene matches. The CDR3 consists of 14 residues. Per the germline V gene, CDR1 is SGHRS and CDR2 is YFSETQ.

This clonotype was seen more than once but under ten times. The chain is built from TRBV5-4 and TRBJ2-1; 8 positions agree with TRBD1. Germline CDR1 and CDR2: SGHNT and YYREEE (reference sequence). This CDR3 has 17 amino acids. V was clipped by 5 bases and J by 1 base; unmatched bases: 11. CDR3 coding DNA: TGTGCCAGCAGTTCTAGACAGGGGATGCCTTCCTACAATGAGCAGTTCTTC. Translating gives CASSSRQGMPSYNEQFF.

This clonotype was observed a handful of times. The V and J genes are TRBV5-5 and TRBJ2-1, with 9 bases that match TRBD1. CDR1 and CDR2 (germline): SGHKS, YYEKEE (reference sequence). V trimming: 2 bases; J trimming: 8 bases; junction bases outside the gene matches: 5. The CDR3 has 14 residues. CDR3: CASSFRTGADEQFF. The CDR3 DNA sequence: TGTGCCAGCAGCTTCAGGACAGGGGCGGATGAGCAGTTCTTC.

The genes are TRBV5-4 and TRBJ2-1; 8 bases fit TRBD2. Germline V lookup: CDR1 SGHNT, CDR2 YYREEE (reference sequence). The trim removed 4 bases at V and 5 bases at J, leaving 11 bases unmatched. CDR3 size: 16 residues. CDR3: CASSRGGARDNNEQFF. As DNA, the CDR3 is TGTGCCAGCAGCCGGGGGGGGGCTAGGGATAACAATGAGCAGTTCTTC.

The V call is TRBV10-3, the J call TRBJ2-1, with 7 bases fitting TRBD2. Unmatched junction bases numbered 4, after V lost 7 bases and J lost 7 bases. This CDR3 has 12 amino acids. Germline V CDR1 and CDR2: ENHRY, SYGVKD. The CDR3 is CAINGGRNEQFF. The CDR3 bases are TGTGCCATCAATGGCGGGAGAAATGAGCAGTTCTTC.

This clonotype was counted a few times. This chain uses TRBV9 with TRBJ2-2; D ambiguous. This CDR3 comprises 17 residues. Trimming removed 4 bases at V and 1 base at J, with 17 bases between. Germline assignment: CDR1 SGDLS and CDR2 YYNGEE. Written as DNA, the CDR3 is TGTGCCAGCAGCATCCCACTTGACGGGCGGAACACCGGGGAGCTGTTTTTT. Translation: CASSIPLDGRNTGELFF.

This clonotype was observed a handful of times. The chain recombines TRBV6-5 with TRBJ1-5; the D gene is possibly TRBD1 (5 bases). V was shortened by 6 bases and J by 1 base, with 13 bases between the two germline ends. Germline V lookup: CDR1 MNHEY, CDR2 SVGAGI. The CDR3 runs 15 residues. CDR3 nucleotide sequence: TGTGCCAGCAGCGTTCTGGGACCGAGCAATCAGCCCCAGCATTTT. The encoded protein is CASSVLGPSNQPQHF.

The chain has TRBV7-8 and TRBJ2-3; D not resolved. This CDR3 spans 15 amino acids. V dropped 3 bases and J dropped 6 bases, with 16 bases sitting between them. CDR1 and CDR2 (germline): SGHVS, FQNEAQ. The CDR3 DNA sequence: TGTGCCAGCAGCTTTCGGATAAGGGTTCTCGATACGCAGTATTTT. Protein sequence: CASSFRIRVLDTQYF.